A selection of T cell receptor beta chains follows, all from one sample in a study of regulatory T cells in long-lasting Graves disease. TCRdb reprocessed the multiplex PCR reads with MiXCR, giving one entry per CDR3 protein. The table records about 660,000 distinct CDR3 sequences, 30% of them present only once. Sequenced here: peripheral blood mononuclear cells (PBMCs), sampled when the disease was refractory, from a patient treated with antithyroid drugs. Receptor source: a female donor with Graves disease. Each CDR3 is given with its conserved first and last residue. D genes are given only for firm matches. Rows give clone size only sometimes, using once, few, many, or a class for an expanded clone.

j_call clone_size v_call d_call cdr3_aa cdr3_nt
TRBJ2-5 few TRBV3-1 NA CASSQGLGVETQYF TGTGCCAGCAGCCAGGGGCTTGGAGTAGAGACCCAGTACTTC
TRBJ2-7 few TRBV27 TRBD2 CASSLGTSEDLTYEQYF TGTGCCAGCAGCCTCGGGACTAGCGAGGACCTCACCTACGAGCAGTACTTC
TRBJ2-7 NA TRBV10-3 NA CAISVKGAGSEQYF TGTGCCATCAGTGTTAAGGGAGCGGGTAGCGAGCAGTACTTC
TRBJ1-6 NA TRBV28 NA CASSFPRTASGSPLHF TGTGCCAGCAGTTTTCCCCGGACAGCCAGTGGTTCACCCCTCCACTTT
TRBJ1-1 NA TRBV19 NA CASILRGYSHGNTEAFF TGTGCCAGTATTCTTAGGGGGTACAGTCACGGGAACACTGAAGCTTTCTTT
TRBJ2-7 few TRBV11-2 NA CASSLVGGTGYEQYF TGTGCCAGCAGCTTAGTTGGCGGGACGGGCTACGAGCAGTACTTC
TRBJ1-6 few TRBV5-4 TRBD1 CASSLALTGVNSPLHF TGTGCCAGCAGCTTGGCCCTAACAGGGGTAAATTCACCCCTCCACTTT
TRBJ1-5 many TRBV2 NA CASSVGQGNQPQHF TGTGCCAGCAGTGTAGGGCAGGGGAATCAGCCCCAGCATTTT
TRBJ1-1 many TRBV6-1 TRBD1 CASSPTGWVNTEAFF TGTGCCAGCAGTCCGACAGGGTGGGTGAACACTGAAGCTTTCTTT
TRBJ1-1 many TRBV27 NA CASSLRDMNTEAFF TGTGCCAGCAGTTTAAGGGATATGAACACTGAAGCTTTCTTT
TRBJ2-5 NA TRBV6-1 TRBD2 CASSEFLAEPPETQYF TGTGCCAGCAGTGAATTCCTAGCGGAGCCCCCAGAGACCCAGTACTTC
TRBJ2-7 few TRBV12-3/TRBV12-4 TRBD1 CASSLTGAIYEQYF TGTGCCAGCAGTTTAACAGGGGCTATCTACGAGCAGTACTTC
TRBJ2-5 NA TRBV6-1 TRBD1 CASNRGQQETQYF TGTGCCAGCAATCGGGGACAGCAAGAGACCCAGTACTTC
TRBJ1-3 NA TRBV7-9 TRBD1 CASSPRTGMHTIYF TGTGCCAGCAGCCCACGGACAGGCATGCATACCATATATTTT
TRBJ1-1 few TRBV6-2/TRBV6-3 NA CALSGPNTEAFF TGTGCTTTGTCGGGGCCGAACACTGAAGCTTTCTTT